There are a few counts of the clone carrying this T cell receptor beta chain. Its antigen is unknown. This record belongs to a study of T cell responses to AZD1222 COVID-19 vaccine. General observations from the study: At baseline, seropositivity was found in only six or seven AZD1222 recipients.

V was trimmed by 4 bases and J by 4 bases, leaving 16 bases between them. Looked up from germline, CDR1 is MDHEN and CDR2 is SYDVKM. The CDR3 has 15 amino acids. Sequenced by immunoSEQ multiplex PCR; TCRdb stores in-frame clones only, minus some. The profile shows under 75,000 clones, 85% of them singletons. The clonotype was recovered from an adult in good health. The chain recombines TRBV28 with TRBJ1-2; possibly TRBD1 for D (6 bases). The sample consisted of peripheral blood, taken on day 0 of AZD1222 vaccination. Here the CDR3 DNA reads TGTGCCAGCAGTTATTTGACAGGTGTGGTCTATGGCTACACCTTC. Protein sequence: CASSYLTGVVYGYTF.